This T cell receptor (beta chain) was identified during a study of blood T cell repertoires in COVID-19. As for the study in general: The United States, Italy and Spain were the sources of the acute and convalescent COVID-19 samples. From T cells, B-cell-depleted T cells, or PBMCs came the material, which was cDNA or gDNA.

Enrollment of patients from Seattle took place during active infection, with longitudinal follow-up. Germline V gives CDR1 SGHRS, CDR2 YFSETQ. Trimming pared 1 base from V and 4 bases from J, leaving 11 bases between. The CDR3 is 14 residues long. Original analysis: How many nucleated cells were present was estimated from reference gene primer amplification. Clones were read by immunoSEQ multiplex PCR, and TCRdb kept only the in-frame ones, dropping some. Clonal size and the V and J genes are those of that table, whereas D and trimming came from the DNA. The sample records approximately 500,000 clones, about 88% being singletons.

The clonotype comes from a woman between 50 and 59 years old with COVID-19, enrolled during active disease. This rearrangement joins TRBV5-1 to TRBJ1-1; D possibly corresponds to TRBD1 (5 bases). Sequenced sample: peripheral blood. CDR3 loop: CASSLNQGGTEAFF. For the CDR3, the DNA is TGCGCCAGCAGCTTGAACCAGGGAGGCACTGAAGCTTTCTTT.